This T cell receptor (beta chain) was identified during a study of T cell repertoires in aging, cancer and after chemotherapy. Turning to the study itself: Chronic lymphocytic leukemia patients on fludarabine- or bendamustine-based regimens gave paired samples before and after chemotherapy.

TCR beta rearrangements were amplified from peripheral blood genomic DNA. Findings and caveats of the study: Thymic emigration or peripheral T cell expansion may be impaired by lymphoid organ infiltration in hematological cancer. Rebound thymic output was suggested by rising median generation probability during chemotherapy in each cancer cohort. Compared with age-matched healthy donors, untreated hematological or solid cancer patients showed higher blood TCR clonality.

Germline CDR1 and CDR2: SGHRS and YFSETQ. V shed 0 bases, J shed 7 bases, and the junction held 3 bases outside the gene matches. The CDR3 length is 14 residues. This clonotype has just a few counts. Antigen: not known. Rearranged V-D-J TRB sequences were amplified with a mixed TRB-A/B primer pool. Via MiXCR, TCRdb re-called the multiplex PCR reads, giving one row per CDR3 protein. The sample gives around 1,700 distinct CDR3 sequences, around 24% of which show up once; around 22% is in the top ten. Sequenced: blood. V and J are TRBV5-1 and TRBJ2-7; TRBD1 aligns across 11 bases. The TCR was taken from a human donor with a blood cancer. CDR3 nucleotides: TGCGCCAGCAGCTTGGAGGGACAGGGGGGGGAGCAGTACGTC. Protein: CASSLEGQGGEQYV.